This T cell receptor beta chain was profiled in a study of cytomegalovirus exposure and HLA in healthy donors. CDR1 and CDR2 from the germline V gene are SGDLS and YYNGEE. The CDR3 runs 16 residues. The V gene end was trimmed by 1 base and the J gene end by 2 bases; junction bases not matched to a gene: 4. 13 Jbeta primers and 60 Vbeta primers were used for the PCR. Profiled with immunoSEQ multiplex PCR; TCRdb holds only in-frame clones, not every one. The sample contains some 150,000 clones, roughly 76% of which appear only once. Sequences were obtained from PBMCs. The J gene is TRBJ2-2, the V gene TRBV9, with TRBD2 matching over 8 bases. The sequence derives from a woman aged 25 to 39 in good health and CMV-seronegative. The CDR3 region is CASSVRREGNTGELFF. The CDR3 DNA sequence: TGTGCCAGCAGCGTAAGACGGGAGGGAAACACCGGGGAGCTGTTTTTT.